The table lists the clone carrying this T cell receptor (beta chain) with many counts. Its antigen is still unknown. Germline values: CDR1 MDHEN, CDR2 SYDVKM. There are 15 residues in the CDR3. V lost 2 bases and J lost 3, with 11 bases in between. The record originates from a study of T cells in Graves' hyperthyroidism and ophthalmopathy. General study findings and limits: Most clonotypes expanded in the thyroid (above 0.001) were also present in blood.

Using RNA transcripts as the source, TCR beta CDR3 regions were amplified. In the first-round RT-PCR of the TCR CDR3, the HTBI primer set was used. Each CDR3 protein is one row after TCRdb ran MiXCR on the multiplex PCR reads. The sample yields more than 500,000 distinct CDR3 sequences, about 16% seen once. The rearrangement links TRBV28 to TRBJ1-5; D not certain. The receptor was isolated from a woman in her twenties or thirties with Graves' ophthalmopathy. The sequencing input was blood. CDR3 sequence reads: CASSLNAGNNQPQHF. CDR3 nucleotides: TGTGCCAGCAGTTTAAATGCAGGAAACAATCAGCCCCAGCATTTT.